This T cell receptor beta chain was captured in a study of cytomegalovirus exposure and HLA in healthy donors. The PCR was carried out with 60 Vbeta primers and 13 Jbeta primers. This table comes from immunoSEQ multiplex PCR, and its TCRdb copy is limited to in-frame clones, with some not included. The sample lists 120,000 or so clones, over 65% seen once, with under 9.5% in the top ten. General study findings and limits: A later analysis found TCR association rates differed by HLA locus, highest for DRB1 and lowest for HLA-C.

In regard to this clone: The antigen is undetermined. A read error may produce the germline difference seen at one junction end.

Nominally healthy donors provided the samples, though records likely missed some immune exposures. This CDR3 region has 15 residues. Germline CDR1 SGHNT, CDR2 YYREEE (reference sequence). The chain links TRBV5-4 to TRBJ1-2; TRBD1 might be the D (6 bases). The sequencing input was PBMCs. This TCR was recovered from a woman in her forties in good health and CMV-seropositive. CDR3: CASSLQGLGNYGYPF. The CDR3 region has the DNA TGTGCCAGCAGCTTGCAGGGGCTGGGTAACTATGGCTACCCCTTC.